The 23 T cell receptor beta chains below come from one sample, sequenced in a study of OX40 agonist ivuxolimab in advanced cancers. Profiled with immunoSEQ multiplex PCR; TCRdb holds only in-frame clones, not every one. The profile shows about 64,000 clones, roughly 86% of them singletons. This sample comprised CD4+ or CD8+ T cells sorted from blood, obtained in a trial of the OX40 agonist ivuxolimab. The receptors derive from an adult with an advanced solid tumor such as melanoma, head and neck, liver or kidney cancer.

The chain joins TRBV19 to TRBJ1-5, with no clear D. The V end lost 3 bases, the J end lost 1 base, and 7 bases lay between the germline ends. There are 14 residues in the CDR3. Looked up from germline, CDR1 is LNHDA and CDR2 is SQIVND (reference sequence). The chain's CDR3 is CASSIGDSNQPQHF. CDR3 sequence (DNA): TGTGCCAGTAGTATTGGTGACAGCAATCAGCCCCAGCATTTT.

The chain employs TRBV10-3 and TRBJ1-1, with D possibly being TRBD1 (5 bases). With 2 bases removed from V and 0 bases from J, the gap between germline ends came to 7 bases. Germline assignment: CDR1 ENHRY and CDR2 SYGVKD. The CDR3 has 14 residues. CDR3 sequence: CAISERDVNTEAFF. CDR3 nucleotides: TGTGCCATCAGTGAGAGGGACGTGAACACTGAAGCTTTCTTT.

The V gene is TRBV14, the J gene TRBJ1-2, with 7 bases identical to TRBD1. From germline, CDR1 is SGHDN and CDR2 FVKESK. The CDR3 has 15 residues. Unmatched junction bases numbered 5, after V lost 1 base and J lost 3 bases. The CDR3 region is CASSQGQGPYYGYTF. The DNA of the CDR3 is TGTGCCAGCAGCCAAGGACAGGGACCCTACTATGGCTACACCTTC.

The rearrangement links TRBV6-6 to TRBJ1-2, with 10 bases matching TRBD1. Germline trimming cut 6 bases from V and 2 bases from J; bases unmatched to any gene: 6. Germline V CDR1 and CDR2: MNHNY, SVGAGI (reference sequence). The CDR3 length is 15 residues. CDR3 nucleotides: TGTGCCAGCAGACGGACAGGGGGTACGAACTATGGCTACACCTTC. Protein sequence: CASRRTGGTNYGYTF.

This rearrangement joins TRBV15 to TRBJ2-1; D is uncertain. This CDR3 spans 13 amino acids. V was pared by 5 bases and J by 8 bases, with 13 bases between. Germline loops: CDR1 LNHNV, CDR2 YYDKDF (reference sequence). The CDR3 reads CATSPQLSDEQFF. CDR3 DNA sequence: TGTGCCACCAGCCCCCAACTGTCCGATGAGCAGTTCTTC.

This clone was seen just once. The chain has TRBV5-5 and TRBJ2-5; 9 bases match TRBD1. J lost 5 bases, V lost 4 bases, and 18 bases had no gene match. CDR1 and CDR2 (germline): SGHKS, YYEKEE (reference sequence). The CDR3 has 18 amino acids. CDR3 DNA: TGTGCCAGCAGCAGGACAGGGGCCTTCAACCGTGGAAGTGAGACCCAGTACTTC. This codes for CASSRTGAFNRGSETQYF.

The chain employs TRBV10-3 and TRBJ2-1; TRBD2 aligns across 8 bases. The CDR3 totals 17 residues. Germline V gene sequence: CDR1 ENHRY, CDR2 SYGVKD. After removal of 2 bases from V and 7 bases from J, the junction contained 13 bases not matched to a gene. The CDR3, as DNA: TGTGCCATCAGTGAGGACTCGATGGCGGGAGGAGGGAATGAGCAGTTCTTC. This gives the protein CAISEDSMAGGGNEQFF.

The chain has TRBV7-9 and TRBJ1-1; D might be TRBD1 (6 bases). The CDR3 is made up of 14 amino acids. Trimming shortened V by 3 bases and J by 1 base, and 9 bases separated the two germline ends. Germline loops: CDR1 SEHNR, CDR2 FQNEAQ (reference sequence). The CDR3 DNA follows: TGTGCCAGCAGCTTGGACAGACCGAACACTGAAGCTTTCTTT. It encodes CASSLDRPNTEAFF.

This chain connects TRBV11-2 to TRBJ2-2, with a weak D call TRBD2 (6 bases). The germline V and J ends were trimmed by 5 bases and 6 bases, with 13 bases remaining between them. Germline V gene lookup returns CDR1 SGHAT and CDR2 FQNNGV. The CDR3 is 14 residues long. The CDR3 loop is CASSPLAGPGELFF. DNA of the CDR3: TGTGCCAGCAGCCCCCTCGCGGGGCCCGGGGAGCTGTTTTTT.

In this sample, this clone turned up once. The CDR3 bases are TGTGCCACCCAATGGGGGGGGAGGGGGCAGCCCCAGCATTTT. Protein product: CATQWGGRGQPQHF. The chain employs TRBV28 and TRBJ1-5; tentatively, D is TRBD1 (6 bases). CDR1 MDHEN and CDR2 SYDVKM come from the germline V gene. This CDR3 region has 14 residues. Between the trimmed V and J ends, which lost 10 bases and 7 bases, there was a span of 20 bases.

The chain combines TRBV4-2 with TRBJ2-2; D might be TRBD1 (6 bases). The germline V gene encodes CDR1 LGHNA and CDR2 YNFKEQ. Trimming removed 1 base from V and 14 bases from J, with 17 bases in between. CDR3 size: 14 residues. The CDR3, as DNA: TGTGCCAGCAGCCAAGTGGCGAGCCAGGGGCAACTGTTTTTT. It is translated as CASSQVASQGQLFF.

The chain uses TRBV7-2 and TRBJ1-2; D gene ambiguous. The V and J ends lost 1 base and 8 bases respectively, with 11 bases between them. This CDR3 comprises 13 residues. From germline, CDR1 is SGHTA and CDR2 FQGNSA. Here the CDR3 reads CASSLVRAGGYTF. In DNA, the CDR3 is TGTGCCAGCAGCTTAGTTCGGGCGGGAGGCTACACCTTC.

The chain employs TRBV5-5 and TRBJ2-1; 7 bases agree with TRBD1. V was pared by 4 bases and J by 12 bases, with 4 bases of the junction left unmatched. The CDR3 loop spans 11 amino acids. CDR1 is SGHKS and CDR2 is YYEKEE in the germline V gene (reference sequence). The CDR3 loop reads CASSQGVGQFF. In nucleotides, the CDR3 is TGTGCCAGCAGCCAGGGGGTAGGGCAGTTCTTC.

The sample holds one count of this clone. This chain connects TRBV7-9 to TRBJ1-2; a possible D gene is TRBD1 (6 bases). The V end lost 2 bases, the J end lost 3 bases, and 10 bases lay between the germline ends. The CDR3 loop spans 14 amino acids. The germline CDR1 and CDR2 sequences are SEHNR and FQNEAQ (reference sequence). The CDR3 nucleotides are TGTGCCAGCAGCTTAATGAAGGGGGACTATGGCTACACCTTC. This translates into CASSLMKGDYGYTF.

The chain couples TRBV2 to TRBJ2-1; tentative D call: TRBD2 (5 bases). V lost 2 bases and J 10 bases, leaving 12 bases between the germline ends. The CDR3 runs 13 residues. Germline V gene sequence: CDR1 SNHLY, CDR2 FYNNEI. The chain's CDR3 is CASSETGRGEQFF. CDR3 nucleotide sequence: TGTGCCAGCAGTGAAACGGGCAGAGGGGAGCAGTTCTTC.

The chain uses TRBV5-1 and TRBJ1-1; 10 bases match TRBD1. CDR1 is SGHRS and CDR2 is YFSETQ in the germline V gene. V was pared by 0 bases and J by 6 bases, with 8 bases of the junction left unmatched. The CDR3 runs to 16 residues. The CDR3 coding sequence is TGCGCCAGCAGCTTGGGCCGGGACAGGGGTAATGCTGAAGCTTTCTTT. Protein: CASSLGRDRGNAEAFF.

The rearrangement links TRBV6-5 to TRBJ1-2, with TRBD1 identical over 8 bases. CDR3 length: 14 amino acids. V dropped 6 bases and J dropped 3; count of bases not matched to a gene: 6. Germline CDR1 and CDR2: MNHEY and SVGAGI. CDR3 protein: CASSPTGDYYGYTF. CDR3 nucleotides: TGTGCCAGCAGCCCGACAGGGGACTACTATGGCTACACCTTC.

The chain carries TRBV5-6 and TRBJ1-2; TRBD1 might be the D (5 bases). V lost 4 bases, J lost 8 bases, and 15 bases lay in between. Germline lookup yields CDR1 SGHDT and CDR2 YYEEEE. The CDR3 runs to 13 residues. CDR3: CASSIGDRLGYTF. CDR3 sequence (DNA): TGTGCCAGCAGCATAGGGGATCGGCTAGGCTACACCTTC.

The chain employs TRBV4-3 and TRBJ2-2; 11 bases are shared with TRBD2. The CDR3 sequence is 14 residues long. Trimming at V came to 6 bases and at J to 7 bases, leaving 4 bases not matched to a gene. Germline-derived CDR1 and CDR2 are LGHNA and YSLEER. For the CDR3, the DNA is TGCGCCAGCAGACTAGCGGGAGACATCGGGGAGCTGTTTTTT. Protein product: CASRLAGDIGELFF.

The chain carries TRBV19 and TRBJ2-5, with TRBD2 matching over 14 bases. From germline, CDR1 is LNHDA and CDR2 SQIVND (reference sequence). This CDR3 spans 16 amino acids. The J segment lost 3 bases and the V segment lost 7 bases, leaving 7 bases of the junction unmatched. CDR3 region: CASTSGTSGSKETQYF. The CDR3 DNA sequence: TGTGCCAGTACCTCCGGGACTAGCGGGAGCAAAGAGACCCAGTACTTC.

The CDR3 sequence is CASSQEMGSLTYEQYF. CDR3 DNA: TGCGCCAGCAGCCAAGAAATGGGCAGCTTAACCTACGAGCAGTACTTC. The V and J genes are TRBV4-3 and TRBJ2-7; D not resolved. The V gene's germline CDR1 is LGHNA and CDR2 YSLEER. The CDR3 extends over 16 amino acids. Trimming took off 0 bases at V and 2 bases at J, with 14 bases between the two ends.

The CDR3 loop is CASSFALNEQFF. The CDR3 region has the DNA TGTGCCAGCAGTTTCGCCCTCAATGAGCAGTTCTTC. The genes are TRBV28 and TRBJ2-1; D ambiguous. V lost 3 bases, J lost 6 bases, and 6 bases lay in between. Germline CDR1 reads MDHEN; CDR2 reads SYDVKM. This CDR3 has 12 residues.

The V gene is TRBV5-5, the J gene TRBJ1-2; a possible D gene is TRBD1 (6 bases). From germline, CDR1 is SGHKS and CDR2 YYEKEE (reference sequence). V gave up 4 bases and J gave up 7 bases, with 17 bases separating them. The CDR3 extends over 14 amino acids. CDR3 nucleotides: TGTGCCAGCAGCCCCTTGGACAGTGTCCCTGGCTACACCTTC. This encodes CASSPLDSVPGYTF. The full variable domain, rest sourced from reference TRBV5-5 and TRBJ1-2, is DAGVTQSPTHLIKTRGQQVTLRCSPISGHKSVSWYQQVLGQGPQFIFQYYEKEERGRGNFPDRFSARQFPNYSSELNVNALLLGDSALYLCASSPLDSVPGYTFGSGTRLTVV.